This T cell receptor beta chain was sequenced for a study of blood T cells in healthy people across ages. Alongside a J-beta primer mix, a sample-barcoded 5' primer served in a second PCR lasting 7 to 11 cycles. In TCRdb, the 5' RACE reads were re-called with MiXCR into one record per CDR3 protein. The table shows about 1.4 million distinct CDR3 sequences, with 55% to 75% occurring only once. This clonotype was found a few times. Trimming cost V 0 bases and J 11 bases; bases outside gene matches: 14. Germline CDR1 reads LGHDT; CDR2 reads YNNKEL (reference sequence). This CDR3 has 16 residues. The sample consisted of blood. The sequence came from a man aged 18-30 years in good health. This rearrangement joins TRBV3-1 to TRBJ2-5; 8 bases are shared with TRBD2. As DNA, the CDR3 is TGTGCCAGCAGCCAAGAGGGGCTAGCGGGTCCTTGGGAGCAGTACTTC. Its protein is CASSQEGLAGPWEQYF.